The present TCR beta chain was sequenced within a study of B cell selection in AIRE deficiency (dated by TCRdb to the late 2010s). Some background on the complete study: Researchers compared the TCRbeta repertoires of sorted blood CD4+ conventional T cells and regulatory T cells from AIRE-deficient patients with the corresponding repertoires from healthy controls. The TCR-sequenced cohort comprised about 5 AIRE-deficient APECED patients and about 5 healthy control donors.

For sorting, regulatory T cells were defined as CD4+CD25hiCD127low/negative cells. AIRE-deficient patients had APECED syndrome. Tconv and Treg cells for TCRbeta sequencing were sorted on a FACSAria flow cytometer. Sorted cells were collected in 5-ml round-bottom polystyrene tubes, and dry cell pellets were stored frozen at -80 degrees C prior to sequencing. What the authors observed across the whole study: Among under 4,500 shared Treg TCRbeta sequences, 31.6% were found to be shared only among healthy donors and approximately 9% only among patients, suggesting that Treg selection is less efficient in the absence of AIRE. Shared Treg sequences had shorter CDR3s, reflecting a bias toward rearrangements with few non-templated nucleotide insertions. Around 33% of the Treg TCRbeta sequences shared among healthy donors were found in patient Tconv cells, which suggests that Treg-biased clones were diverted into the Tconv compartment. Tconv and Treg cells from AIRE-deficient patients showed TCRBV gene usage, CDR3 length and TCR diversity similar to those of healthy donors. Only TCRbeta chains were sequenced; 36.6% of shared healthy-donor Treg sequences also occurred in healthy Tconv, possibly because of differing TCRalpha chains.

The immunoSEQ platform was used to sequence the TCRbeta chain. For the original study's pipeline: Pooled Treg repertoires yielded 56,000 or so distinct TCRbeta sequences from patients and around 9.6x10^4 from healthy donors. Public Treg TCRbeta sequences were defined as those shared by two or more individuals and were then searched for in Tconv repertoires. Differences between groups were assessed using Mann-Whitney U tests with Bonferroni-Dunn correction in GraphPad Prism 7.03. The immuneACCESS repertoire file appears here via TCRdb, limited to in-frame rearrangements. These files lack a portion of the clones; in checked studies, under half of the deficit traces to unresolved V genes, and the cause of the others is not known. V, J and clone size derive from that table, while D and trimming were established from the DNA sequence. This sample has about 21,000 clones in its table, and over 90% of those were observed once. The biggest ten clones account for 2% of the sample.

From cysteine to phenylalanine, the CDR3 is 16 amino acids long. The retained sequence is limited to the CDR3, 48 bases, with the frame set at the first base. With respect to this clone: This clone's antigen is unknown. No base quality values were provided; no much bigger clone lies one nucleotide off.

The material sequenced was Tregs sorted from PBMCs. This receptor was taken from a human donor with AIRE deficiency. This sequence uses TRBV21-1 and TRBJ1-2; the table's D call TRBD1 went unverified against the DNA. TRBV21-1 is designated a pseudogene. The nucleotide sequence reads TGTGCCAGCAGCAAAGTCGATGCAGGGGGTTACTATGGCTACACCTTC. It encodes CASSKVDAGGYYGYTF.